This section outlines one TCR beta chain sequence together with its context. It has no known antigen specificity. No per-base quality is available; no much larger clone lies one base away. The sample is drawn from a study of T cell responses to AZD1222 COVID-19 vaccine (dated by TCRdb to about 2021). Background on the whole study: TCR sequencing was performed for approximately 240 trial participants, of whom some 200 were given two doses of AZD1222 and around 26 were given two doses of MenACWY control vaccine. Trial participants were enrolled by age into subgroups of 18-55, 56-69 and 70-plus years, and around 150, 29 and 61 TCR-sequenced participants, respectively, were included in these subgroups.

V was cut back by 5 bases and J by 4 bases, leaving a gap of 14 bases between them. Reading the germline V gene (reference sequence) gives CDR1 SEHNR and CDR2 FQNEAQ. The CDR3 has 14 amino acids, counting the end cysteine and phenylalanine. The sequence is cut down to CDR3 DNA, 42 bases in frame from base 1. The CDR3 regions of human TCRbeta chains were subjected to immunosequencing. Processing in the source paper ran as follows. TCRs in the repertoires were compared against a reference library of SARS-CoV-2-specific TCRs that had been generated with the MIRA antigen-specificity platform. Breadth was defined as the fraction of unique TCRs that were SARS-CoV-2-associated, and depth was defined as the fraction of total T cells that were SARS-CoV-2-associated. Using the MIRA data, each spike-specific TCR was mapped to the spike region that the TCR reacts to and placed in a CD4 or CD8 class. Log10-transformed breadth and depth values were compared by one-way ANOVA with Sidak's multiple comparisons tests. The table was pulled from immuneACCESS by TCRdb, which kept in-frame rearrangements only. Such tables lose some clones; where checked, under half of the loss comes from unresolved V genes, and the rest has no known cause. The D gene and trimming were derived from the DNA, and the V and J assignments and clone size from that table. Here the sample has some 150,000 clones; 90% occur a single time. Of the sample, roughly 3.1% falls within the top ten clones.

The time point label corresponds to: about 28 days (+/-7) after the second vaccine dose. AZD1222 recipients with second doses at about 4 weeks or about 12 weeks were pooled, because spike-specific TCR depth and breadth did not differ between schedules. Vaccinee samples came from UK trials COV001 and COV002, including a single-blind randomized controlled phase 2/3 trial of AZD1222 (ChAdOx1 nCoV-19) in healthy adults. For TCRbeta chain sequencing, PBMC samples from trial participants were taken at day 0 and at day 28 after the second dose. General findings and caveats noted by the study authors: Conclusions about previously exposed vaccinees are limited because only 6 or 7 AZD1222 recipients were SARS-CoV-2 seropositive at baseline. After two AZD1222 doses, both the breadth and the depth of spike-specific TCRs were significantly higher than at day 0 and than in MenACWY recipients. Reportedly, close to half of the unique spike-specific TCRs recognized epitopes lying outside the regions that are mutated in the B.1.351 and B.1.1.7 variants. Vaccine-associated CD4 TCRs spanned the whole spike protein, with dominant responses in regions 160-218 and 743-854. In the small 56-69-year group, the increase in depth fell short of significance, most likely because of low power. Because no samples from the day 14 peak response were available, repertoires could be characterized only after the peak T cell response. Participants were mostly white British and included more females than males, and it was suggested by the authors that clonal diversity may have been underestimated.

The receptor chain draws on TRBV7-9 and TRBJ1-1; the D gene identity is not certain. The clonotype originates from an adult who received the AZD1222 COVID-19 vaccine. This material consisted of peripheral blood, taken 28 days after the second AZD1222 dose. The sequenced DNA: TGTGCCAGCAGCAACGGTCCAGTGGGCACTGAAGCTTTCTTT. It specifies CASSNGPVGTEAFF.